This T cell receptor (beta chain) was sequenced for a study of vaccination effects on CD4 cells after COVID-19. About this clone itself: The antigen is unknown.

Profiling relied on immunoSEQ multiplex PCR, and the TCRdb table lists in-frame clones only, not all of them. In the table there are about 65,000 clones, less than 85% of which are singletons. Antigen-specific CD4+ T cells were expanded with viral peptide pools in the ViraFEST assay before sequencing. On roughly day 10 of culture, CD4+ T cells were separated out. Vaccine recipients, nucleocapsid antibody negative, had no prior SARS-CoV-2 infection. The origin of this receptor is a human donor who received a COVID-19 vaccine. The material was CD4+ T cells from PBMCs cultured with HCoV-NL63 spike peptides, obtained before COVID-19 vaccination.

The CDR3 here is CASSPSNYGYTF. CDR3 nucleotide sequence: TGTGCCAGCAGTCCGAGTAACTATGGCTACACCTTC. This chain links TRBV27 with TRBJ1-2; D not resolved. CDR1 and CDR2 from the germline V gene are MNHEY and SMNVEV (reference sequence). CDR3 length equals 12 residues. V was trimmed by 5 bases and J by 1 base, leaving 5 bases between them.